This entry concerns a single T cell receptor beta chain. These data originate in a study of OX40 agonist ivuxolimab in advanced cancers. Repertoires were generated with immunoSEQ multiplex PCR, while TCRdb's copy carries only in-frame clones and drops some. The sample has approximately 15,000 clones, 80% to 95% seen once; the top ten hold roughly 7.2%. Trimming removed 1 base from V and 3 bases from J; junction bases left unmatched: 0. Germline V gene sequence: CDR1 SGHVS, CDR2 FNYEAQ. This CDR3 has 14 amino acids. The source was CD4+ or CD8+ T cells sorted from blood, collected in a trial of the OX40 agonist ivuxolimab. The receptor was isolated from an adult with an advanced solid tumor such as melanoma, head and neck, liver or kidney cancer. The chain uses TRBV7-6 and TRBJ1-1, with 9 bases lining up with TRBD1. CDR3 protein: CASSLGTGDTEAFF. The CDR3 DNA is TGTGCCAGCAGCTTAGGGACAGGGGACACTGAAGCTTTCTTT.